This TCR beta chain appears in the sequencing data of a study of T cell changes during pregnancy in multiple sclerosis. As for this clone: Distinct nucleotide sequences in the sample also encode this CDR3.

The repertoire was sequenced with immunoSEQ multiplex PCR; TCRdb's copy has only in-frame clones and lacks some. The sample includes under 95,000 clones, roughly 89% seen only once; the top ten take about 1.7%. Sequencing was performed on peripheral blood, taken after pregnancy. The sequence was collected from a female donor in good health, enrolled as a control in a pregnancy study.

Written as DNA, the CDR3 is TGTGCCAGCAGCCGGACTATCGGGAATCAGTACTTC. Translation gives CASSRTIGNQYF. The gene calls are TRBV7-2 and TRBJ2-5; weak D call: TRBD2 (6 bases). The V gene lost 5 bases and the J gene lost 11 bases, with 15 bases spanning the gap. The CDR3 is made up of 12 amino acids. Looked up from germline, CDR1 is SGHTA and CDR2 is FQGNSA. The full variable domain, in which reference TRBV7-2 and TRBJ2-5 provide the parts outside the CDR3, is GAGVSQSPSNKVTEKGKDVELRCDPISGHTALYWYRQSLGQGLEFLIYFQGNSAPDKSGLPSDRFSAERTGGSVSTLTIQRTQQEDSAVYLCASSRTIGNQYFGPGTRLLVL.